Detailed here is one TCR beta chain. What it binds is not known. Assay used: immunoSEQ multiplex PCR; TCRdb lists only in-frame clones, some missing. This table holds about 68,000 clones, around 85% found once. Germline V lookup: CDR1 SNHLY, CDR2 FYNNEI. The V and J ends lost 5 bases and 6 bases, in that order; junction bases with no gene match: 7. The CDR3 is 15 residues long. At baseline, cycle 4 day 1, and cycle 7 day 1, blood was sampled. The data stem from a study of OX40 agonist ivuxolimab in advanced cancers. Whole-study results and caveats: Some of the nonresponding patients also showed low levels of normalized T-cell clonal expansion. Clonal expansion by week 6 occurred in CD4+ and CD8+ blood T cells (at 0.1 to 3.0 mg/kg). In CD8+ T cells, expanded clones were on average more numerous than in CD4+.

The sample in question was CD4+ or CD8+ T cells sorted from blood, obtained in a trial of the OX40 agonist ivuxolimab. The gene calls are TRBV2 and TRBJ1-6; 7 bases align to TRBD1. The clonotype was recovered from an adult with an advanced solid tumor such as melanoma, head and neck, liver or kidney cancer. The CDR3 DNA reads TGTGCCAGCAGTTTAGGACAGGTCACTAATTCACCCCTCCACTTT. Protein product: CASSLGQVTNSPLHF. The whole variable domain, remainder taken from reference TRBV2 and TRBJ1-6, is EPEVTQTPSHQVTQMGQEVILRCVPISNHLYFYWYRQILGQKVEFLVSFYNNEISEKSEIFDDQFSVERPDGSNFTLKIRSTKLEDSAMYFCASSLGQVTNSPLHFGNGTRLTVT.